The 6 T cell receptor beta chains below all came from one sample that was sequenced in a study of blood T cell repertoires in COVID-19. Using immunoSEQ multiplex PCR, the repertoire was profiled, and TCRdb retains in-frame clones only, with some absent. This table has approximately 230,000 clones, nearly 90% appearing once. The material sequenced was peripheral blood. The receptors derive from a woman in her 40s who had recovered from COVID-19.

The CDR3, as DNA: TGCGCCAGCAGCTTGGAGAGCGGGGGATACAATGAGCAGTTCTTC. This sequence encodes CASSLESGGYNEQFF. The chain is built from TRBV5-1 and TRBJ2-1; 8 bases are a match to TRBD2. The CDR3 is 15 residues long. Germline lookup yields CDR1 SGHRS and CDR2 YFSETQ. V lost 0 bases and J lost 4; bases outside the gene matches: 3.

This clone came up once. J is TRBJ1-6 and V is TRBV11-2; D unclear. CDR3 size: 15 residues. Trimming stripped 5 bases from V and 9 bases from J, with 17 bases between. CDR1 SGHAT and CDR2 FQNNGV come from the germline V gene. CDR3 loop: CASSLLSGIGSPLHF. As DNA, the CDR3 is TGTGCCAGCAGCCTACTTTCGGGGATAGGTTCACCCCTCCACTTT.

The CDR3 bases are TGTGCCAGCAGCGTAGGGGACAGGAGTAATGAAAAACTGTTTTTT. Its translation: CASSVGDRSNEKLFF. The rearrangement uses TRBV9 and TRBJ1-4; 8 positions match TRBD1. The CDR3 spans 15 residues. The V gene's germline CDR1 is SGDLS and CDR2 YYNGEE. V dropped 0 bases and J dropped 4; count of bases not matched to a gene: 2. The full variable domain, completed using reference TRBV9 and TRBJ1-4, is DSGVTQTPKHLITATGQRVTLRCSPRSGDLSVYWYQQSLDQGLQFLIQYYNGEERAKGNILERFSAQQFPDLHSELNLSSLELGDSALYFCASSVGDRSNEKLFFGSGTQLSVL.

As DNA, the CDR3 is TGTGCCAGTAGTACGTGGACAGGGGGTAATGAAAAACTGTTTTTT. Translating it yields CASSTWTGGNEKLFF. J is TRBJ1-4 and V is TRBV19, with 10 bases matching TRBD1. Germline lookup yields CDR1 LNHDA and CDR2 SQIVND (reference sequence). The CDR3 has 15 amino acids. The trim removed 4 bases at V and 4 bases at J, leaving 3 bases unmatched.

The chain recombines TRBV10-3 with TRBJ1-2; D is perhaps TRBD1 (5 bases). Germline CDR1 reads ENHRY; CDR2 reads SYGVKD. The CDR3 contains 14 residues. Trimming took off 0 bases at V and 4 bases at J, with 9 bases between the two ends. The CDR3: CAISESQGGYGYTF. The CDR3 DNA sequence: TGTGCCATCAGTGAGTCGCAGGGAGGCTATGGCTACACCTTC.

In its sample, this clone was seen a few times. The rearrangement links TRBV18 to TRBJ1-6; TRBD1 might be the D (5 bases). V was shortened by 5 bases and J by 5 bases, with 10 bases between the two germline ends. The length of the CDR3 is 14 residues. Germline assignment: CDR1 KGHSH and CDR2 LQKENI. CDR3 loop: CASSLTENNSPLHF. The DNA of the CDR3 is TGTGCCAGCTCATTGACAGAAAATAATTCACCCCTCCACTTT.